This T cell receptor beta chain comes out of a study of Graves' ophthalmopathy and Graves' hyperthyroidism. Study summary: Prior to any treatment, peripheral blood was collected at the time of initial diagnosis.

Regarding the study as a whole: The model flagged ophthalmopathy progression at 65% to 71% sensitivity and around 72% specificity.

This clonotype was observed many times. Its specificity is not known. The study amplified TCR beta CDR3 regions using RNA transcripts. HTBI primers were employed in first-round RT-PCR, then a second-round multiplex PCR followed. MiXCR, applied by TCRdb to the multiplex PCR reads, yields one record per CDR3 protein. The data contain 400,000 or so distinct CDR3 sequences, approximately 15% of them singletons. Clinical symptoms, serum thyroxine, TRAb, thyroid ultrasound and orbital computed tomography were relied on for diagnosis. The PBMC fraction was derived from around 10 ml of fresh peripheral blood. The clonotype comes from a woman under 30 with stable Graves' hyperthyroidism. The material sequenced was peripheral blood.

CDR3 region: CASRRTGGFEQYF. Written as DNA, the CDR3 is TGCGCCAGCAGAAGGACAGGGGGCTTCGAGCAGTACTTC. V is TRBV5-1 and J is TRBJ2-7, with 11 bases lining up with TRBD1. Germline lookup yields CDR1 SGHRS and CDR2 YFSETQ. V gave up 5 bases and J gave up 6 bases; unmatched junction bases: 4. This CDR3 region has 13 residues.